The following is a T cell receptor beta chain sequence with its context. No cognate antigen has been identified for it. No clone much larger than this one lies a single base away; base qualities are absent. The CDR3 goes from the cysteine to the phenylalanine over 14 residues. The CDR3 DNA has 42 bases and is translated from base 1. The germline V gene sets CDR1 to SGHRS and CDR2 to YFSETQ. V is shortened by 5 bases, J by 0 bases, and the region joining them spans 6 bases. This entry comes from a study of blood T cell repertoires in COVID-19 (dated by TCRdb to the early 2020s). Looking at the study overall: Samples from collaborators originated in the United States, Italy and Spain and spanned both the acute and convalescent phases of COVID-19. The material from the prospective study consisted of cDNA or gDNA derived from T cells, B-cell-depleted T cells, or PBMCs. Subjects who had been exposed to COVID-19, were actively infected with it, or had recovered from it provided the deeply sampled blood TCRbeta repertoires that made up the dataset. The repertoires were made available in a free public database intended to serve as a resource for research on the immune response to SARS-CoV-2. Samples came from the ongoing ImmuneRACE study (first 160 participants) plus 1,254 subjects from 6 global collaborators. Nearly every sample came with metadata listing a de-identified subject ID, COVID-19 status, age in years and sex. HLA class I and class II types, where available, came from metadata supplied by the sample provider rather than from assay-based typing. General findings and caveats noted by the study authors: How much clinical and demographic metadata was included differed by source and by participant, and the metadata was provided uncurated.

The collaborating institutions used their own protocols to collect whole blood in K2EDTA tubes. For TCRbeta analysis, collaborator samples were shipped as frozen whole blood, as isolated PBMCs, or as DNA extracted from either sample type. TCRbeta CDR3 regions were amplified from genomic DNA by means of the immunoSEQ Assay, a bias-controlled multiplex PCR. The original pipeline was this. The number of nucleated cells in each sample was estimated from the amplification of reference gene primers within the assay. To quantify the absolute abundance of each unique TCRbeta CDR3 rearrangement, sequence reads were collapsed and filtered. For each sample, productive Simpson clonality was calculated by taking the square root of Simpson's diversity index across productive rearrangements. Here the immuneACCESS table is served through TCRdb, limited to in-frame sequences with V and J called. Missing clones are a known gap in these copies; in checked studies unresolved V genes cover under half, and the rest lacks a known reason. The D gene and trimming were derived from the DNA, and the V and J assignments and clone size from that table. The sample table lists roughly 32,000 clones, about 92% of them with a count of one. The ten largest clones add up to approximately 1% of the sample.

The V and J genes are TRBV5-1 and TRBJ2-6; the D gene cannot be named for sure. Sequenced sample: peripheral blood. The receptor's source is a man between 65 and 85 years old with active or convalescent COVID-19. The CDR3 protein is CASRGDSGANVLTF. The sequence in DNA is TGCGCCAGCAGGGGCGACTCTGGGGCCAACGTCCTGACTTTC.